These T cell receptor beta chains were read from a single sample in a study of regulatory T cells in long-lasting Graves disease. Via MiXCR, TCRdb re-called the multiplex PCR reads, giving one row per CDR3 protein. This sample yields a few hundred thousand distinct CDR3 sequences, of which around 16% are seen a single time; around 7.6% belongs to the top ten. These data also featured in a second study, about T cells in Graves' hyperthyroidism and ophthalmopathy.

Sequenced here: peripheral blood mononuclear cells (PBMCs), sampled at new diagnosis, from a patient treated with antithyroid drugs. The source of these receptors is a woman in her forties with Graves disease. CDR3s include the opening cysteine and the closing phenylalanine or tryptophan. A D gene is named only where the DNA matches it firmly. Clone size is stated in some rows and not others, as once, few, many or a class when expanded.

d_gene,v_gene,abundance,j_gene,CDR3nt,CDR3aa
.,TRBV5-6,many,TRBJ2-1,TGTGCCAGCAGCCCCGGGGCTTACAATGAGCAGTTCTTC,CASSPGAYNEQFF
TRBD1,TRBV6-1,many,TRBJ2-1,TGTGCCAGCAGCTCCCTCAGGACAGGGGAGGTTAATGAGCAGTTCTTC,CASSSLRTGEVNEQFF
TRBD2,TRBV20-1,.,TRBJ2-1,TGCAGTGCTCCGCTTACGGGGGGCTCCTACAATGAGCAGTTCTTC,CSAPLTGGSYNEQFF
.,TRBV11-2,once,TRBJ2-1,TGTGCCAGCAGCTTATCGGGAACCTCCTACGAGCAGTTCTTC,CASSLSGTSYEQFF
.,TRBV30,.,TRBJ2-5,TGTGCCTGGAGTGTCTCTCTTGTCCAAGAGACCCAGTACTTC,CAWSVSLVQETQYF
TRBD1,TRBV5-1,few,TRBJ1-1,TGCGCCAGCAGCTTGGAGGACAGGCCCACTGAAGCTTTCTTT,CASSLEDRPTEAFF
.,TRBV6-1,many,TRBJ2-2,TGTGCCAGCATCCACGGGCGGGGTACCAACACCGGGGAGCTGTTTTTT,CASIHGRGTNTGELFF
.,TRBV7-8,few,TRBJ2-2,TGTGCCAGCAGCCTATGGATAGCAAGAGGGAACACCGGGGAGCTGTTTTTT,CASSLWIARGNTGELFF
.,TRBV24-1,many,TRBJ2-5,TGTGCCACCAGTGATCCTGGTCAAGAGACCCAGTACTTC,CATSDPGQETQYF
.,TRBV28,.,TRBJ2-3,TGTGCCAGCAGTCCCTCGAAGATGAGCACAGATACGCAGTATTTT,CASSPSKMSTDTQYF
.,TRBV2,many,TRBJ2-5,TGTGCCAGCAGTGAATCGGGGGCGTCCATAGAGACCCAGTACTTC,CASSESGASIETQYF
.,TRBV27,.,TRBJ2-3,TGTGCCAGCAGTTCTCTACTAGGAGGAGAGGCAGATACGCAGTATTTT,CASSSLLGGEADTQYF
.,TRBV19,many,TRBJ1-4,TGTGCCAGTAGTATTTCCCGGACAACTAATGAAAAACTGTTTTTT,CASSISRTTNEKLFF
TRBD1,TRBV29-1,.,TRBJ1-5,TGCAGCGTCGAACCGGCAAGGGGGCGAAGGAATAGCAATCAGCCCCAGCATTTT,CSVEPARGRRNSNQPQHF
.,TRBV4-1,few,TRBJ1-1,TGCGCCAGCAGCCAAACTCGCCAGAGGAACACTGAAGCTTTCTTT,CASSQTRQRNTEAFF
.,TRBV12-3/TRBV12-4,few,TRBJ1-1,TGTGCCAGCGTTAGTTCAGGTAACACTGAAGCTTTCTTT,CASVSSGNTEAFF
TRBD2,TRBV20-1,few,TRBJ2-5,TGCAGTGCTAGACTTCCTCGCCTAGCGGGAGCGGAGACCCAGTACTTC,CSARLPRLAGAETQYF
TRBD2,TRBV7-6,few,TRBJ2-5,TGTGCCAGCAGCCTCCAGACTAGCGAACAAGAGACCCAGTACTTC,CASSLQTSEQETQYF
.,TRBV6-1,few,TRBJ2-3,TGTGCCAGCAGTCCAAAGGCGGGCACAGATACGCAGTATTTT,CASSPKAGTDTQYF
TRBD2,TRBV12-3/TRBV12-4,many,TRBJ2-1,TGTGCCAGCAGGGGGCCCGGGGAGGGTGAGCAGTTCTTC,CASRGPGEGEQFF
.,TRBV19,.,TRBJ1-5,TGTGCCACCCAGGGGACTGATTATAGCAATCAGCCCCAGCATTTT,CATQGTDYSNQPQHF
.,TRBV24-1,few,TRBJ1-1,TGTGCCACCAGACAGGCCCTGAACACTGAAGCTTTCTTT,CATRQALNTEAFF
.,TRBV14,.,TRBJ2-1,TGTGCCAGCAGCCAAGGGGCTGAGCAGTTCTTC,CASSQGAEQFF
.,TRBV7-2,many,TRBJ2-1,TGTGCCAGCAGCCGCCCGGGTGCCAGCTTATACAATGAGCAGTTCTTC,CASSRPGASLYNEQFF
.,TRBV6-5,many,TRBJ2-1,TGTGCCAGCAGTTACTCCCAGGGACTGCCTGAGCAGTTCTTC,CASSYSQGLPEQFF
.,TRBV12-3/TRBV12-4,many,TRBJ2-3,TGTGCCAGCACGCCCCTAGCGTGGAGCACAGATACGCAGTATTTT,CASTPLAWSTDTQYF
.,TRBV28,.,TRBJ2-3,TGTGCCAGCAGGTCCTCGGGTCCAGATACGCAGTATTTT,CASRSSGPDTQYF
TRBD1,TRBV27,many,TRBJ2-5,TGTGCCAGCAGTCCCCTGACAGGGAGCCAAGAGACCCAGTACTTC,CASSPLTGSQETQYF
TRBD2,TRBV6-1,.,TRBJ2-3,TGTGCCAGCAGGGGACTAGCGGGATCTTTTACTAGCACAGATACGCAGTATTTT,CASRGLAGSFTSTDTQYF